The entry below describes one T cell receptor beta chain. Sequencing was performed with immunoSEQ multiplex PCR; in TCRdb, only in-frame clones are kept and a portion is missing. The data hold tens of thousands of clones, with 94% observed a single time. The V gene's germline CDR1 is MGHRA and CDR2 YSYEKL. The CDR3 contains 15 residues. V was cut by 6 bases and J by 2 bases, with 16 bases left in between. This sample is drawn from a study of OX40 agonist ivuxolimab in advanced cancers. Across the whole study: Hepatocellular carcinoma, melanoma, renal cell or head and neck cancer affected the dose-escalation patients. Those enrolled were about 80% male, with a mean age of around 55 years and ages from about 20 to 85.

The material was CD4+ or CD8+ T cells sorted from blood, obtained in a trial of the OX40 agonist ivuxolimab. The rearrangement uses TRBV4-1 and TRBJ1-1; D gene unclear. The sequence came from an adult with an advanced solid tumor such as melanoma, head and neck, liver or kidney cancer. The DNA for the CDR3 is TGCGCCAGCAGTCGAACTGGAGCCAGAAACACTGAAGCTTTCTTT. This encodes CASSRTGARNTEAFF.